The 6 T cell receptor beta chains below all came from one sample that was sequenced in a study of cytomegalovirus exposure and HLA in healthy donors. Sequencing used immunoSEQ multiplex PCR; TCRdb keeps in-frame clones, though not all of them. Of 150,000 to 200,000 clones listed, around four fifths are singletons. Sequencing used PBMCs. The source of these receptors is a man aged 30 to 39 in good health and CMV-seropositive.

The chain carries TRBV27 and TRBJ2-3; 12 positions agree with TRBD2. CDR1 is MNHEY and CDR2 is SMNVEV in the germline V gene (reference sequence). The V and J ends lost 5 bases and 1 base, in that order; junction bases with no gene match: 4. This CDR3 comprises 16 residues. CDR3 DNA: TGTGCCAGCAGTCCTCGGACTAGCGGGGGCACAGATACGCAGTATTTT. It specifies CASSPRTSGGTDTQYF.

This clone has a single count. This chain links TRBV5-4 with TRBJ1-1; TRBD1 matches at 9 bases. Germline-derived CDR1 and CDR2 are SGHNT and YYREEE (reference sequence). This CDR3 contains 15 residues. J lost 4 bases, V lost 0 bases, and 4 bases had no gene match. The CDR3 sequence: CASSLAGTGSTEAFF. CDR3 sequence (DNA): TGTGCCAGCAGCTTGGCTGGGACAGGGTCCACTGAAGCTTTCTTT.

The rearrangement joins TRBV19 to TRBJ1-2; D ambiguous. This CDR3 is 13 amino acids long. CDR1 is LNHDA and CDR2 is SQIVND in the germline V gene (reference sequence). V shed 7 bases and J shed 8 bases, with 17 bases lying between them. The CDR3 loop reads CASTPGRTGGYTF. The CDR3 DNA follows: TGTGCCAGTACCCCGGGAAGAACGGGGGGCTACACCTTC.

The rearrangement joins TRBV4-3 to TRBJ2-7; no firm D call. Trimming shortened V by 4 bases and J by 1 base, and 17 bases separated the two germline ends. Germline CDR1 reads LGHNA; CDR2 reads YSLEER. The CDR3 loop spans 16 amino acids. The CDR3, as DNA: TGCGCCAGCAGCCCAAACCCCTTACTTAATTCCTACGAGCAGTACTTC. Protein: CASSPNPLLNSYEQYF.

This chain links TRBV5-1 with TRBJ1-1, with 7 bases that match TRBD1. Trimming at V came to 5 bases and at J to 5 bases, leaving 9 bases not matched to a gene. Germline assignment: CDR1 SGHRS and CDR2 YFSETQ. The CDR3 runs 14 residues. This CDR3 reads CASSRPGQITEAFF. In DNA form, the CDR3 reads TGCGCCAGCAGTAGACCGGGACAGATTACTGAAGCTTTCTTT.

This chain connects TRBV12-5 to TRBJ2-1, with TRBD2 matching over 12 bases. The germline CDR1 and CDR2 sequences are LGHNT and FRNRAP. The V and J ends lost 0 bases and 0 bases, in that order; junction bases with no gene match: 0. The CDR3 runs 17 residues. The CDR3: CASGLVLAGGSYNEQFF. In nucleotides, the CDR3 is TGTGCTAGTGGTTTGGTACTAGCGGGGGGCTCCTACAATGAGCAGTTCTTC.